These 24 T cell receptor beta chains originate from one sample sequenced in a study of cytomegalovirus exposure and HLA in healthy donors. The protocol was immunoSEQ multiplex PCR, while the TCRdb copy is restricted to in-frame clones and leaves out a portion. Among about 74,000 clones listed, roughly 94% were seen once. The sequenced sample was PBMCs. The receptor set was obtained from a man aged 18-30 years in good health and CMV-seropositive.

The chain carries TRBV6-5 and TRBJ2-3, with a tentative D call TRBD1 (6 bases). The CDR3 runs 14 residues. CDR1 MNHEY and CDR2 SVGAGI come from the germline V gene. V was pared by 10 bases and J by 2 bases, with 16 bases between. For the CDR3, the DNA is TGTGCCACCCGAATGGACAGCTACACAGATACGCAGTATTTT. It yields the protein CATRMDSYTDTQYF.

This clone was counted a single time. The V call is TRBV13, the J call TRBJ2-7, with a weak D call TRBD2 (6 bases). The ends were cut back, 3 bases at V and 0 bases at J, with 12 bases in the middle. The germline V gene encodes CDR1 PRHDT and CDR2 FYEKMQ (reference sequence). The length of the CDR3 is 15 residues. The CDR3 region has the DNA TGTGCCAGCAGCTTGGGGACTGTGAGCTCCTACGAGCAGTACTTC. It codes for CASSLGTVSSYEQYF. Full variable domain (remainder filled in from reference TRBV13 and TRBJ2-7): AAGVIQSPRHLIKEKRETATLKCYPIPRHDTVYWYQQGPGQDPQFLISFYEKMQSDKGSIPDRFSAQQFSDYHSELNMSSLELGDSALYFCASSLGTVSSYEQYFGPGTRLTVT.

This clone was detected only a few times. The DNA for the CDR3 is TGTGCCTGGAGTGTACGGCGGACAGGGGCCTCCTTTAGCAATCAGCCCCAGCATTTT. Its translation: CAWSVRRTGASFSNQPQHF. The J gene is TRBJ1-5, the V gene TRBV30, with 9 bases matching TRBD1. Per the germline V gene, CDR1 is GTSNPN and CDR2 is SVGIG (reference sequence). The V gene end was trimmed by 0 bases and the J gene end by 0 bases; junction bases not matched to a gene: 12. This CDR3 is built from 19 residues.

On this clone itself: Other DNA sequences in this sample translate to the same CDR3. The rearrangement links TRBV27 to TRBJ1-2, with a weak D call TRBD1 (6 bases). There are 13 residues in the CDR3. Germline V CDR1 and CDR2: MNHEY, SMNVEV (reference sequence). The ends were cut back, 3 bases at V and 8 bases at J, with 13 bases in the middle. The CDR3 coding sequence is TGTGCCAGCAGTTTTACGGGGGGCGGAGGCTACACCTTC. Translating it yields CASSFTGGGGYTF.

This CDR3 reads CASSPQGQGALNTEAFF. CDR3 in DNA: TGCGCCAGCAGCCCACAGGGACAGGGGGCGCTGAACACTGAAGCTTTCTTT. The V gene is TRBV5-1, the J gene TRBJ1-1; 12 positions agree with TRBD1. Germline V gene data show CDR1 as SGHRS and CDR2 as YFSETQ. With V trimmed by 4 bases and J by 0 bases, 7 bases remained unmatched. CDR3 size: 17 residues. Variable domain in full (rest from reference TRBV5-1 and TRBJ1-1): KAGVTQTPRYLIKTRGQQVTLSCSPISGHRSVSWYQQTPGQGLQFLFEYFSETQRNKGNFPGRFSGRQFSNSRSEMNVSTLELGDSALYLCASSPQGQGALNTEAFFGQGTRLTVV.

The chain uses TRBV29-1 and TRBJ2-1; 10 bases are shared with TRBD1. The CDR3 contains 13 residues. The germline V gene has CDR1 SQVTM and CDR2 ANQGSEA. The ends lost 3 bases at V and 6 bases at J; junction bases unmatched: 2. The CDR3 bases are TGCAGCGTTGATGGGACAGGGGTCAATGAGCAGTTCTTC. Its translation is CSVDGTGVNEQFF.

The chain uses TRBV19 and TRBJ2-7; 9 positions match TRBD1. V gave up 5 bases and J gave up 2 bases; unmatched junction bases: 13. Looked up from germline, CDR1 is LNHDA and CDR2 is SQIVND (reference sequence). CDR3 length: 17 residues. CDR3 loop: CASSSEGTGRFTYEQYF. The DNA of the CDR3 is TGTGCCAGTAGTTCGGAGGGGACAGGGCGTTTTACCTACGAGCAGTACTTC.

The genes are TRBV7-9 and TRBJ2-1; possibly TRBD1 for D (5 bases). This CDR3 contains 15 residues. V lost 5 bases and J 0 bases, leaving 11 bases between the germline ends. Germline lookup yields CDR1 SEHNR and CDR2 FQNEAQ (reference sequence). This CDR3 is CASSPRESSYNEQFF. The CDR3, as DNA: TGTGCCAGCAGCCCCAGGGAATCCTCCTACAATGAGCAGTTCTTC.

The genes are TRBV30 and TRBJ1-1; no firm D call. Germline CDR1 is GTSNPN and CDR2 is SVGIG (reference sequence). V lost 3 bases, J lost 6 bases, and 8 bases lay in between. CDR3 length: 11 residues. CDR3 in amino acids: CAWRRAAEAFF. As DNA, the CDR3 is TGTGCCTGGAGGCGGGCGGCTGAAGCTTTCTTT.

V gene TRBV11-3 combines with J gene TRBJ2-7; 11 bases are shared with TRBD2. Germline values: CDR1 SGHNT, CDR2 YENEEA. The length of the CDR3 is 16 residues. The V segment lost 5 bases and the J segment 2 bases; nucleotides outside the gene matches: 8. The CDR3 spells CASSPRGTSGPYEQYF. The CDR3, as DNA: TGTGCCAGCAGCCCGAGAGGGACTAGCGGCCCCTACGAGCAGTACTTC.

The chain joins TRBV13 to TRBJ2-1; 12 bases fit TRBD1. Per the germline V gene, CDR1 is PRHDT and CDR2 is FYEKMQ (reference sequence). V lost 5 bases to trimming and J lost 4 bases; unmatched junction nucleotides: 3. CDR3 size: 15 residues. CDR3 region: CASSPGQGAYNEQFF. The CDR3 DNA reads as TGTGCCAGCAGCCCGGGACAGGGGGCGTACAATGAGCAGTTCTTC.

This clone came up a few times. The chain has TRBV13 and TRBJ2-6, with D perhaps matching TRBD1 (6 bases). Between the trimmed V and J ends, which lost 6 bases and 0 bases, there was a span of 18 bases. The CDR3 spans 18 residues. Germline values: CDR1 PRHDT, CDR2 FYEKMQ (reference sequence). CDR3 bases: TGTGCCAGCAGTTCAGGGGCAGGGATAACCTCTGGGGCCAACGTCCTGACTTTC. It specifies CASSSGAGITSGANVLTF.

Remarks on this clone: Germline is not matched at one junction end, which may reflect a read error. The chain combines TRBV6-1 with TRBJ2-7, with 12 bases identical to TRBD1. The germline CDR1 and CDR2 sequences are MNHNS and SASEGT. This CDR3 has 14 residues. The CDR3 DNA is TGTGCCAGCAGCCTGGATACCGGGACAGGGGGCTCAAACTTC. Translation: CASSLDTGTGGSNF.

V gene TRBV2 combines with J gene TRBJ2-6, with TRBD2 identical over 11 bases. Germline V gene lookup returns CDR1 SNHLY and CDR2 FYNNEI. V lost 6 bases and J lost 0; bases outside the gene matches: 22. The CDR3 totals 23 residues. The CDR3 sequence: CASSAGGGEPGLAALSGANVLTF. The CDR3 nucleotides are TGTGCCAGCAGCGCCGGCGGGGGAGAGCCGGGACTAGCGGCACTCTCTGGGGCCAACGTCCTGACTTTC.

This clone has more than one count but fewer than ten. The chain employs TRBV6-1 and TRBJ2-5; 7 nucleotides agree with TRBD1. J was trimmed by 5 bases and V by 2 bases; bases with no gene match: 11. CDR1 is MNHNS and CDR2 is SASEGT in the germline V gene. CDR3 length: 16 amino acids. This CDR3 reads CASSENSGGWDETQYF. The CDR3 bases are TGTGCCAGCAGTGAAAATTCAGGGGGATGGGATGAGACCCAGTACTTC.

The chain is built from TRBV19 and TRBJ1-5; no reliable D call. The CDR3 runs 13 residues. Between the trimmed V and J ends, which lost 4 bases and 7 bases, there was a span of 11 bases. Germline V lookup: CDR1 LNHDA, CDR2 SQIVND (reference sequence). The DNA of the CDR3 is TGTGCCAGTAGTAATCAGGTGTGGCAGCCCCAGCATTTT. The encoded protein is CASSNQVWQPQHF.

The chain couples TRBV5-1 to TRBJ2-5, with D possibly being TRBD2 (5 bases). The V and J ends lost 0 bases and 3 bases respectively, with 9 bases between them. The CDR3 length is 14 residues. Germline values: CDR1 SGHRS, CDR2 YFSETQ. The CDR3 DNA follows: TGCGCCAGCAGCTTGGGACTATCAGAAGAGACCCAGTACTTC. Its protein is CASSLGLSEETQYF. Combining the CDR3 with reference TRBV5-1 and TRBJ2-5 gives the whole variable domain KAGVTQTPRYLIKTRGQQVTLSCSPISGHRSVSWYQQTPGQGLQFLFEYFSETQRNKGNFPGRFSGRQFSNSRSEMNVSTLELGDSALYLCASSLGLSEETQYFGPGTRLLVL.

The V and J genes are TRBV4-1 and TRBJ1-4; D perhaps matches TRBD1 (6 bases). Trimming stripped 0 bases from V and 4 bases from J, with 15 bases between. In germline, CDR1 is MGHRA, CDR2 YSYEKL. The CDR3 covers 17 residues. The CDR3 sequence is CASSQEGGGENNEKLFF. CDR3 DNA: TGCGCCAGCAGCCAAGAGGGAGGGGGAGAAAATAATGAAAAACTGTTTTTT.

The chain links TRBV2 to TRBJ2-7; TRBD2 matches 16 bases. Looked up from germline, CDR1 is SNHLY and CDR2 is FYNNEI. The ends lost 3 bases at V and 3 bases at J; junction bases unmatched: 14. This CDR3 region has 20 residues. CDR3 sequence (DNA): TGTGCCAGCAGTGAGCCTCCGGGACTAGCGGGAGGGCGGAGGCTCTACGAGCAGTACTTC. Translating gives CASSEPPGLAGGRRLYEQYF.

Here the CDR3 reads CASSDASGYTF. CDR3 DNA: TGTGCCAGCAGTGACGCTAGTGGCTACACCTTC. V gene TRBV6-4 combines with J gene TRBJ1-2; D gene unclear. This CDR3 is 11 amino acids long. Between the trimmed V and J ends, which lost 2 bases and 7 bases, there was a span of 5 bases. Germline V gene lookup returns CDR1 MRHNA and CDR2 SNTAGT.

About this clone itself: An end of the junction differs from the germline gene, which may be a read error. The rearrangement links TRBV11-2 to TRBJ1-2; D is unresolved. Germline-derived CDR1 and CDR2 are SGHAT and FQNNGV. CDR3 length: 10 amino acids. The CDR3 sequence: CASRREREFF. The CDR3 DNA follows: TGTGCCAGCAGGAGGGAGCGAGAGTTCTTC.

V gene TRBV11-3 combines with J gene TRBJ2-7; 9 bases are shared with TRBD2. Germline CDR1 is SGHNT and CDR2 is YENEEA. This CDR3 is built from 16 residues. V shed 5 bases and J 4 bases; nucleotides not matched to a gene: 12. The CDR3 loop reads CASSHPRLAGTYEQYF. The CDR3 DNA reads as TGTGCCAGCAGCCACCCCCGGCTAGCGGGAACGTACGAGCAGTACTTC.

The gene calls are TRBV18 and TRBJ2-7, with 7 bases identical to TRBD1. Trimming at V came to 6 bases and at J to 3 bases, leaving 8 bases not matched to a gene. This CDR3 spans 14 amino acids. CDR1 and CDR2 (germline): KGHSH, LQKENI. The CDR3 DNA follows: TGTGCCAGCTCGACGGGACAGAGCTACTACGAGCAGTACTTC. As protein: CASSTGQSYYEQYF.

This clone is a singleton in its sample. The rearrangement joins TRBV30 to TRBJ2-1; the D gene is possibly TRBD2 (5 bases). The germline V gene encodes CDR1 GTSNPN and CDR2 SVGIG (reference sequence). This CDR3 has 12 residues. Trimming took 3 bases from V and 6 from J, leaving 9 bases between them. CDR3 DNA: TGTGCCTGGAGGGGGAGTAGCAATGAGCAGTTCTTC. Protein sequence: CAWRGSSNEQFF.